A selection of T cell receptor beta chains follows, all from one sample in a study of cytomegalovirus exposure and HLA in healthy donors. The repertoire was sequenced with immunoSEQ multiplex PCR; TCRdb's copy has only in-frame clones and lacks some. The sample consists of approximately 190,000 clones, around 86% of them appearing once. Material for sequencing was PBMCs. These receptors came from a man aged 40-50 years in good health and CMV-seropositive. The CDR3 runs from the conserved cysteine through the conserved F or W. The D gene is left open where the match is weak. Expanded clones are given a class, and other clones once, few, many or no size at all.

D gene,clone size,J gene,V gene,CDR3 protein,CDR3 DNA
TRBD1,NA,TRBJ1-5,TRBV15,CATSRSPEGQGVYQPQHF,TGTGCCACCAGCAGATCCCCGGAGGGACAGGGGGTATATCAGCCCCAGCATTTT
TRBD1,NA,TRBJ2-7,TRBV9,CASSGQGRYEQYF,TGTGCCAGCAGCGGACAGGGGAGGTACGAGCAGTACTTC
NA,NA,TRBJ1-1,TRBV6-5,CASSSTGGRREAFF,TGTGCCAGCAGCTCGACCGGGGGGCGCCGGGAAGCTTTCTTT
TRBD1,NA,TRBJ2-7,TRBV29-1,CSVEGTGDFEQYF,TGCAGCGTTGAAGGGACAGGGGACTTCGAGCAGTACTTC
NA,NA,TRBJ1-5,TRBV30,CAWAGSNQPQHF,TGTGCCTGGGCAGGGAGCAATCAGCCCCAGCATTTT
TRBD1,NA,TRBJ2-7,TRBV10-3,CAMGQGGLYEQYF,TGTGCCATGGGACAGGGGGGTCTCTACGAGCAGTACTTC
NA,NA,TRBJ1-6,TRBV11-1,CASSFGPGGSPLHF,TGTGCCAGCAGCTTTGGACCCGGGGGTTCACCCCTCCACTTT
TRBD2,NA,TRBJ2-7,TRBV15,CATSRAAGGYEQYF,TGTGCCACCAGCAGAGCGGCGGGGGGATACGAGCAGTACTTC
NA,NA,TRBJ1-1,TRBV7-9,CASSFGSGAFF,TGTGCCAGCAGCTTTGGCAGCGGCGCTTTCTTT
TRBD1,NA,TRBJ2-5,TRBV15,CATSRAELGQGKETQYF,TGTGCCACCAGCAGGGCTGAGCTTGGACAGGGCAAAGAGACCCAGTACTTC
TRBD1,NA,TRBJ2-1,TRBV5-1,CASSLEGTGVNEQFF,TGCGCCAGCAGCTTGGAAGGGACAGGGGTCAATGAGCAGTTCTTC
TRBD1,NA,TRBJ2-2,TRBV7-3,CASRTGGSSGELFF,TGTGCCAGCAGGACAGGGGGAAGTTCCGGGGAGCTGTTTTTT
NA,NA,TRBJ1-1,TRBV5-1,CASSWGGTEAFF,TGCGCCAGCAGCTGGGGGGGGACTGAAGCTTTCTTT
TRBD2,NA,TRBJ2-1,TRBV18,CASSPTGGSYNEQFF,TGTGCCAGCTCACCAACGGGGGGCTCCTACAATGAGCAGTTCTTC
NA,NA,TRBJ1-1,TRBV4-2,CASSHPVNTEAFF,TGTGCCAGCAGCCATCCGGTGAACACTGAAGCTTTCTTT
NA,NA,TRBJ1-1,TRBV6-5,CASSLGTSRNTEAFF,TGTGCCAGCAGTTTAGGGACATCCCGGAACACTGAAGCTTTCTTT
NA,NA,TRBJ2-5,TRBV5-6,CASSFQQGQETQYF,TGTGCCAGCAGCTTCCAGCAGGGCCAAGAGACCCAGTACTTC
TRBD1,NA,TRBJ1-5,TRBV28,CASSLAAGGFWQPQHF,TGTGCCAGCAGTTTAGCGGCAGGGGGCTTTTGGCAGCCCCAGCATTTT
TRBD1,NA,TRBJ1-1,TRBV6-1,CASTIQGMNTEAFF,TGTGCCAGCACTATACAGGGGATGAACACTGAAGCTTTCTTT
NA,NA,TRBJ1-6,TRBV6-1,CASRQANSPLHF,TGTGCCAGCAGACAGGCAAATTCACCCCTCCACTTT
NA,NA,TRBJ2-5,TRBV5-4,CASSYRGSETQYF,TGTGCCAGCAGCTATAGAGGTAGCGAGACCCAGTACTTC
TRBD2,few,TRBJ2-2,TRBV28,CASSLAGGRTGELFF,TGTGCCAGCAGTTTAGCGGGGGGCCGGACCGGGGAGCTGTTTTTT
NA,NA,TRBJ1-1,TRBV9,CASSVGTDEAFF,TGTGCCAGCAGCGTAGGGACAGATGAAGCTTTCTTT
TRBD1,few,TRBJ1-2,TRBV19,CASSIDQEGALTDGYTF,TGTGCCAGTAGTATAGATCAGGAGGGGGCGCTTACTGATGGCTACACCTTC
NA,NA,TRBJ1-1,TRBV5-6,CASSLEAGLNTEAFF,TGTGCCAGCAGCTTGGAGGCAGGGCTGAACACTGAAGCTTTCTTT
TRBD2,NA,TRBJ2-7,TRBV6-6,CASSYPGLAGYEQYF,TGTGCCAGCAGTTACCCAGGACTAGCGGGTTACGAGCAGTACTTC
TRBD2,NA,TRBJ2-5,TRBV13,CASSYRLAGRQETQYF,TGTGCCAGCAGCTACAGACTAGCGGGGAGGCAAGAGACCCAGTACTTC
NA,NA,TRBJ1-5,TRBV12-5,CASGNGGNQPQHF,TGTGCTAGTGGTAACGGGGGGAATCAGCCCCAGCATTTT
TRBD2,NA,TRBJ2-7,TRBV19,CASSMGGGTYEQYF,TGTGCCAGTAGTATGGGCGGGGGAACCTACGAGCAGTACTTC
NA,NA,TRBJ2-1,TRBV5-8,CASTPENVNEQFF,TGTGCCAGCACCCCTGAGAACGTCAATGAGCAGTTCTTC